The 8 T cell receptor beta chains presented below share a single source sample, sequenced in a study of cytotoxic CD8 clonotypes in ibrutinib-treated CLL. Here immunoSEQ multiplex PCR was the method, and the copy in TCRdb shows in-frame clones only, minus some. Of about 250,000 clones in the sample, roughly 74% were seen once. The sequences come from PBMCs, collected after 24 months of ibrutinib treatment. The receptors were gathered from a human donor with chronic lymphocytic leukemia.

The CDR3 is CASSDRGRVYGYTF. The CDR3 nucleotides read TGTGCCAGCAGTGACAGGGGGCGCGTCTATGGCTACACCTTC. This rearrangement joins TRBV28 to TRBJ1-2; 10 positions match TRBD1. The V and J ends lost 5 bases and 4 bases, in that order; junction bases with no gene match: 4. Looked up from germline, CDR1 is MDHEN and CDR2 is SYDVKM. This CDR3 is built from 14 residues.

The chain combines TRBV27 with TRBJ2-5; TRBD1 aligns across 7 bases. CDR1 MNHEY and CDR2 SMNVEV come from the germline V gene (reference sequence). The J segment lost 2 bases and the V segment lost 4 bases, leaving 4 bases of the junction unmatched. CDR3 length equals 14 residues. CDR3 sequence: CASSSGQIQETQYF. As DNA, the CDR3 is TGTGCCAGCAGTTCGGGACAGATACAAGAGACCCAGTACTTC.

The chain employs TRBV5-1 and TRBJ1-2, with 7 bases lining up with TRBD1. The CDR3 contains 17 residues. Germline values: CDR1 SGHRS, CDR2 YFSETQ. J was trimmed by 2 bases and V by 3 bases; bases with no gene match: 13. CDR3 coding DNA: TGCGCCAGCAGCTCTGAGACAGGGCCGGCCCCCAACTATGGCTACACCTTC. Encoded protein: CASSSETGPAPNYGYTF.

On this clone: Other DNA sequences in this specimen translate into the identical CDR3. This chain links TRBV11-2 with TRBJ2-1, with 9 bases aligning to TRBD2. Germline CDR1 reads SGHAT; CDR2 reads FQNNGV. The CDR3 covers 15 residues. The V segment lost 5 bases and the J segment 4 bases; nucleotides outside the gene matches: 6. CDR3 sequence reads: CASSPTSGSYNEQFF. CDR3 in DNA: TGTGCCAGCAGCCCTACTAGCGGGTCTTACAATGAGCAGTTCTTC.

The CDR3 reads CASNLLGTGAEAFF. The CDR3 coding sequence is TGTGCCAGCAATCTCCTCGGGACAGGGGCTGAAGCTTTCTTT. The chain is built from TRBV6-1 and TRBJ1-1; 10 nucleotides match TRBD1. Germline CDR1 is MNHNS and CDR2 is SASEGT. This CDR3 contains 14 residues. V lost 7 bases to trimming and J lost 6 bases; unmatched junction nucleotides: 8.

The chain recombines TRBV19 with TRBJ2-7, with D maybe TRBD1 (6 bases). Germline loops: CDR1 LNHDA, CDR2 SQIVND (reference sequence). Trimming cost V 11 bases and J 3 bases, with 23 bases left between them. This CDR3 has 15 amino acids. CDR3 nucleotide sequence: TGTGCCTCGGGTTGGGGGCCCGCCGCCTACTACGAGCAGTACTTC. Its protein product is CASGWGPAAYYEQYF.

V usage is TRBV25-1 and J usage is TRBJ2-3, with a possible D match to TRBD1 (8 bases). V shed 4 bases and J shed 9 bases, with 20 bases lying between them. The CDR3 is 15 amino acids. Germline V gene sequence: CDR1 MGHDK, CDR2 SYGVNS. CDR3 protein: CASSGTGRGLGTQYF. CDR3 DNA sequence: TGTGCCAGCAGTGGGACAGGGCGGGGGTTGGGGACGCAGTATTTT. Drawing the rest from reference TRBV25-1 and TRBJ2-3, the complete variable domain is EADIYQTPRYLVIGTGKKITLECSQTMGHDKMYWYQQDPGMELHLIHYSYGVNSTEKGDLSSESTVSRIRTEHFPLTLESARPSHTSQYLCASSGTGRGLGTQYFGPGTRLTVL.

This chain connects TRBV5-1 to TRBJ2-7; 12 nucleotides match TRBD1. Germline CDR1 reads SGHRS; CDR2 reads YFSETQ. This CDR3 spans 16 amino acids. With V trimmed by 5 bases and J by 0 bases, 6 bases remained unmatched. The CDR3 sequence is CASSRPGQGASYEQYF. The CDR3 DNA reads as TGCGCCAGCAGTCGGCCGGGACAGGGGGCCTCCTACGAGCAGTACTTC.